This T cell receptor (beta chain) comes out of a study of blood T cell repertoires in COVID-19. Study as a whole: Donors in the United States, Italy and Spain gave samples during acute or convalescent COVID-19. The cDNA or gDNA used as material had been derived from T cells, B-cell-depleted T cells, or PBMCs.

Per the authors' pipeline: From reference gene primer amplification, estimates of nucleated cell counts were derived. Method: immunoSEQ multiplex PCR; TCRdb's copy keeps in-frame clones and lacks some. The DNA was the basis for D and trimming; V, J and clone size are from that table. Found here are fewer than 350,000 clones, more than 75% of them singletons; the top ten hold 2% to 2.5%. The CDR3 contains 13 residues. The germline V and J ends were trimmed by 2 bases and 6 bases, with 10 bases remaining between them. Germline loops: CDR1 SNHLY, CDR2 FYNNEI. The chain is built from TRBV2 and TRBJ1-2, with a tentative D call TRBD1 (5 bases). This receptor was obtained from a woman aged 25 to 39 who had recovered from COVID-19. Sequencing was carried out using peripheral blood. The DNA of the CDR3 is TGTGCCAGCAGTGAAATGGAGGGGAATGGCTACACCTTC. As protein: CASSEMEGNGYTF.